The text below deals with one T cell receptor (beta chain). Its antigen is not known. The junction differs from germline at one of its ends, possibly a read error. These data come from a study of blood T cells in healthy people across ages. Findings and limits, study-wide: Naive and antigen-experienced cells were not separated, limiting conclusive comparison.

Combining a sample-barcoded 5' primer with a J-beta primer mix, a second PCR ran for about 7 to 11 cycles. MiXCR, applied by TCRdb to the 5' RACE reads, yields one record per CDR3 protein. The table records 780,000 or so distinct CDR3 sequences, roughly three fifths of them present only once. This CDR3 is built from 14 residues. In germline, CDR1 is SEHNR, CDR2 FQNEAQ (reference sequence). Sequences were obtained from blood. This sequence joins TRBV7-9 and TRBJ2-7, with D possibly matching TRBD1 (6 bases). This receptor was taken from a middle-aged man in good health. The CDR3 DNA is TGTGCCAGCAGCCTAAGTGGCAGGGGATACGAGCAGAACTTC. Translated: CASSLSGRGYEQNF.